Listed below are T cell receptor beta chains from one sample, sequenced in a study of T-cell memory formation after mild COVID-19. Using its own MiXCR run on the 5' RACE reads, TCRdb lists one record per CDR3 protein. The sample yields roughly 600,000 distinct CDR3 sequences, 18% seen once. Sequences were obtained from PBMCs or a T cell subset sorted from them (not recorded which). Receptor source: an adult woman who had mild COVID-19 (a few samples of this study predate the infection). Cell type and time point are not known. CDR3s include the opening cysteine and the closing phenylalanine or tryptophan. A D gene is named only where the DNA matches it firmly. Clone size is not always given. Where it is, it says once, few, many or a class for expanded clones.

v_gene	d_gene	j_gene	abundance	CDR3aa	CDR3nt
TRBV6-5	.	TRBJ1-1	few	CASRSQGTPNTEAFF	TGTGCCAGCAGATCCCAGGGAACCCCCAACACTGAAGCTTTCTTT
TRBV12-3/TRBV12-4	.	TRBJ2-5	.	CASREGDETQYF	TGTGCCAGCAGGGAGGGGGACGAGACCCAGTACTTC
TRBV2	TRBD1	TRBJ2-1	few	CASSEYGTGYNEQFF	TGTGCCAGCAGTGAATATGGGACAGGGTACAATGAGCAGTTCTTC
TRBV7-9	TRBD1	TRBJ1-2	many	CASSLVAGGNYGYTF	TGTGCCAGCAGCCTGGTGGCAGGGGGGAACTATGGCTACACCTTC
TRBV4-1	.	TRBJ2-7	.	CASSQGTLDEQYF	TGCGCCAGCAGCCAAGGGACACTGGACGAGCAGTACTTC
TRBV29-1	.	TRBJ1-1	few	CSAPGNTEAFF	TGCAGCGCTCCTGGGAACACTGAAGCTTTCTTT
TRBV6-2/TRBV6-3	.	TRBJ1-2	.	CASSYGRVRIYGYTF	TGTGCCAGCAGTTATGGCAGGGTACGGATCTATGGCTACACCTTC
TRBV24-1	.	TRBJ1-1	.	CATSESTNTEAFF	TGTGCCACCAGTGAGTCGACCAACACTGAAGCTTTCTTT
TRBV4-1	.	TRBJ2-7	.	CASSQESAQLYEQYF	TGCGCCAGCAGCCAAGAGTCAGCACAGCTCTACGAGCAGTACTTC
TRBV29-1	.	TRBJ1-1	few	CSVDPVNTEAFF	TGCAGCGTTGACCCCGTTAACACTGAAGCTTTCTTT
TRBV7-9	TRBD1	TRBJ2-7	few	CASSTTLQGPSLEQYF	TGTGCCAGCAGCACTACCTTACAGGGGCCCAGTCTCGAGCAGTACTTC
TRBV24-1	.	TRBJ1-2	.	CATSEAGSSNYGYTF	TGTGCCACCAGTGAGGCGGGGAGTTCGAACTATGGCTACACCTTC
TRBV12-3/TRBV12-4	TRBD1	TRBJ2-1	.	CASRARDRGPGLGTYNEQFF	TGTGCCAGCAGAGCCCGGGACAGGGGGCCGGGACTAGGTACCTACAATGAGCAGTTCTTC
TRBV6-6	.	TRBJ1-6	.	CASTNRNSPLHF	TGTGCCAGCACAAACAGGAATTCACCCCTCCACTTT
TRBV12-3/TRBV12-4	.	TRBJ1-2	.	CASSPTGPIEANYGYTF	TGTGCCAGCAGTCCGACAGGACCCATAGAAGCTAACTATGGCTACACCTTC
TRBV6-2/TRBV6-3	TRBD1	TRBJ2-3	.	CASSPGQGRGAQYF	TGTGCCAGCAGTCCTGGACAGGGCCGAGGGGCGCAGTATTTT
TRBV6-6	.	TRBJ2-3	.	CASSYFGSSTDTQYF	TGTGCCAGCAGTTATTTCGGGTCCAGCACAGATACGCAGTATTTT
TRBV6-6	TRBD2	TRBJ2-4	.	CASSSLSLDWGGILTKNIQYF	TGTGCCAGCAGCTCACTTTCGCTCGACTGGGGGGGGATTCTAACCAAAAACATTCAGTACTTC
TRBV6-5	TRBD2	TRBJ2-5	many	CASSRLAGQETQYF	TGTGCCAGCAGTCGACTAGCGGGCCAAGAGACCCAGTACTTC
TRBV30	.	TRBJ2-2	few	CAWSENTGELFF	TGTGCCTGGAGCGAGAACACCGGGGAGCTGTTTTTT
TRBV7-9	.	TRBJ2-5	.	CASSLGSGQETQYF	TGTGCCAGCAGCTTAGGGTCGGGTCAAGAGACCCAGTACTTC
TRBV20-1	.	TRBJ1-5	.	CSASLGVDQPQHF	TGCAGTGCTAGTCTCGGGGTAGATCAGCCCCAGCATTTT
TRBV20-1	.	TRBJ2-3	.	CSARNQRTSTDTQYF	TGCAGTGCTAGAAACCAGCGGACTAGCACAGATACGCAGTATTTT
TRBV7-2	.	TRBJ1-6	.	CASSLALRGAVSPLHF	TGTGCCAGCAGCTTAGCGCTCAGGGGAGCAGTATCACCCCTCCACTTT
TRBV5-1	.	TRBJ2-3	.	CASSPPGRSTDTQYF	TGCGCCAGCAGCCCCCCAGGTCGGAGTACAGATACGCAGTATTTT
TRBV12-3/TRBV12-4	TRBD2	TRBJ2-5	few	CASSLRAGVTGEETQYF	TGTGCCAGCAGTTTAAGGGCGGGGGTCACGGGGGAAGAGACCCAGTACTTC
TRBV24-1	TRBD1	TRBJ1-5	.	CATSASGGSNQPQHF	TGTGCCACCAGTGCTTCAGGGGGCAGCAATCAGCCCCAGCATTTT